This T cell receptor beta chain is from a study of metastatic and nonmetastatic thyroid tumors. The CDR3 extends over 15 amino acids. CDR1 is MNHEY, CDR2 SMNVEV, per germline (reference sequence). Per the original methods: Clinicopathological groups supplied CDR3 differences that were used to build a distant-metastasis classifier for papillary thyroid cancer. TCRdb redid the clone calls on the PCR reads using MiXCR. It is TCRdb's table, rather than the study itself, that gives the V and J calls and clone size. The sample shows 3,000 to 4,000 clones, roughly 35% of them seen only once. The entire patient cohort was treatment-naive prior to thyroid surgery. This clone occurred a few times. At one boundary the junction diverges from the germline segment, which might be a read error.

The material sequenced was adjacent normal tissue. The chain couples TRBV27 to TRBJ1-2, with 10 bases fitting TRBD1. The clonotype was recovered from a male donor with papillary thyroid cancer or a benign thyroid nodule (not recorded which). Some clones in this sample may be carry-over from other donors' samples. The CDR3 here is CARSIMTGGTYGYTF. The CDR3 DNA reads as TGTGCCAGAAGTATCATGACAGGGGGCACCTATGGCTACACTTTC.